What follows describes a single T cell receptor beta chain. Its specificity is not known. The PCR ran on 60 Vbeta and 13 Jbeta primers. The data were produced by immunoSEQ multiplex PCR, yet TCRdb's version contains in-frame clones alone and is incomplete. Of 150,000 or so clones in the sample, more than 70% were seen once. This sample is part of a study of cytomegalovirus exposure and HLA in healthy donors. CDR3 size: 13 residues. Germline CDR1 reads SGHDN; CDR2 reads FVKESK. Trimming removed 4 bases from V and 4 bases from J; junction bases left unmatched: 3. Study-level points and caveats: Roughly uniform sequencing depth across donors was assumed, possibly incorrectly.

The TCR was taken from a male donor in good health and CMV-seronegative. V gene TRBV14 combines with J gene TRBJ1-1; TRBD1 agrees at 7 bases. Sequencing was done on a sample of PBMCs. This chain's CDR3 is CASSPGQTTEAFF. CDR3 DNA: TGTGCCAGCAGCCCGGGACAGACCACTGAAGCTTTCTTT. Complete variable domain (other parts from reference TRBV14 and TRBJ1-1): EAGVTQFPSHSVIEKGQTVTLRCDPISGHDNLYWYRRVMGKEIKFLLHFVKESKQDESGMPNNRFLAERTGGTYSTLKVQPAELEDSGVYFCASSPGQTTEAFFGQGTRLTVV.